The present T cell receptor beta chain was sequenced within a study of human T cells and chemical hapten exposure. Each CDR3 protein is one row after TCRdb ran MiXCR on the RACE reads. This table has 75,000 to 80,000 distinct CDR3 sequences, around 9.3% appearing once. Noted time point: healthy volunteer bleed at 6 weeks. Unfractionated whole blood was the source of the extracted total RNA. This CDR3 is 13 amino acids long. Looked up from germline, CDR1 is LNHDA and CDR2 is SQIVND (reference sequence). V lost 6 bases and J 1 base, leaving 9 bases between the germline ends. The sequenced sample was whole blood. This chain links TRBV19 with TRBJ1-1, with D maybe TRBD1 (5 bases). This receptor was identified in a female donor in good health. Some clones in this sample may be carry-over from other donors' samples. The CDR3 DNA reads as TGTGCCAGTAGCGGACACACGAACACTGAAGCTTTCTTT. It encodes CASSGHTNTEAFF.